The clone carrying this TCR beta chain has at least ten counts. Its antigen is unknown. Looked up from germline, CDR1 is SGHTA and CDR2 is FQGNSA. V dropped 5 bases and J dropped 9 bases, with 20 bases sitting between them. CDR3 size: 15 residues. From RNA transcripts, TCR beta CDR3 regions were amplified. First-round RT-PCR of the TCR CDR3 relied on the HTBI primer set. TCRdb re-called the multiplex PCR reads with MiXCR, one entry per CDR3 protein. The sample yields a few hundred thousand distinct CDR3 sequences, about a sixth seen once. These data are taken from a study of T cells in Graves' hyperthyroidism and ophthalmopathy. Uncontrolled infection, other autoimmune disease, pregnancy or lactation barred patients from enrollment. The blood sample predates any ophthalmopathy symptoms, coming from first hyperthyroidism diagnosis. Study-wide points: Ophthalmopathy was distinguished from stable hyperthyroidism by 13 V-J signatures. The model anticipated ophthalmopathy a median about six months pre-onset.

The clonotype was recovered from a woman younger than 35 with Graves' hyperthyroidism that later progressed to Graves' ophthalmopathy. Sequencing was carried out using blood. The chain couples TRBV7-2 to TRBJ2-4; D is possibly TRBD1 (6 bases). The CDR3 DNA sequence: TGTGCCAGCAGCCGACGGGACACCCAAAGTAGCATTCAGTACTTC. Amino acids: CASSRRDTQSSIQYF.